The 21 T cell receptor beta chains below all came from one sample that was sequenced in a study of blood T cell repertoires in COVID-19. The repertoire was sequenced with immunoSEQ multiplex PCR; TCRdb's copy has only in-frame clones and lacks some. The table shows approximately 160,000 clones, with about 90% occurring only once. Sequenced: peripheral blood. These receptors all come from a woman aged 70-85 years with acute or convalescent COVID-19.

Here the CDR3 DNA reads TGTGCCAGCAGTGATCTGGCGGGCTTCTACAATGAGCAGTTCTTC. It encodes CASSDLAGFYNEQFF. This chain joins TRBV25-1 and TRBJ2-1; possibly TRBD2 for D (5 bases). The V end was cut by 3 bases, the J end by 3 bases, with 12 bases between. Per germline, CDR1 MGHDK and CDR2 SYGVNS. The CDR3 extends over 15 amino acids.

V is TRBV6-2 or TRBV6-3 and J is TRBJ1-2; 11 bases are shared with TRBD1. Germline-derived CDR1 and CDR2 are MNHEY and SVGEGT. With 6 bases clipped from V and 4 bases from J, the junction kept 13 bases outside the gene matches. There are 17 residues in the CDR3. CDR3 region: CASSVIPGQGASYGYTF. In DNA form, the CDR3 reads TGTGCCAGCAGCGTAATTCCCGGACAGGGGGCTAGCTATGGCTACACCTTC.

The chain has TRBV6-1 and TRBJ1-2; D is uncertain. The CDR3 is 13 amino acids. Germline CDR1 is MNHNS and CDR2 is SASEGT. Between the trimmed V and J ends, which lost 2 bases and 8 bases, there was a span of 12 bases. The CDR3 DNA follows: TGTGCCAGCAGTGAATCCGGGGTGGAAGGCTACACCTTC. Its protein product is CASSESGVEGYTF.

The rearrangement joins TRBV28 to TRBJ1-4; D is unclear. V was cut by 6 bases and J by 0 bases, with 11 bases left in between. Germline CDR1 reads MDHEN; CDR2 reads SYDVKM. CDR3 length: 15 residues. CDR3 amino acids: CASSPASTTNEKLFF. The CDR3 DNA reads TGTGCCAGCAGCCCAGCGTCTACAACTAATGAAAAACTGTTTTTT. Variable domain in full (rest from reference TRBV28 and TRBJ1-4): DVKVTQSSRYLVKRTGEKVFLECVQDMDHENMFWYRQDPGLGLRLIYFSYDVKMKEKGDIPEGYSVSREKKERFSLILESASTNQTSMYLCASSPASTTNEKLFFGSGTQLSVL.

The chain recombines TRBV6-5 with TRBJ1-4; D ambiguous. Germline V CDR1 and CDR2: MNHEY, SVGAGI. The CDR3 totals 16 residues. The ends were cut back, 4 bases at V and 0 bases at J, with 12 bases in the middle. The CDR3 DNA is TGTGCCAGCAGTTCCTCATTACTTGCAACTAATGAAAAACTGTTTTTT. Residues: CASSSSLLATNEKLFF.

The chain recombines TRBV4-2 with TRBJ2-5; D might be TRBD1 (5 bases). Germline V gives CDR1 LGHNA, CDR2 YNFKEQ. Deletions cut 6 bases from V and 2 bases from J, with 10 bases between. This CDR3 is built from 13 residues. This CDR3 reads CASRRQLQETQYF. In DNA, the CDR3 is TGTGCCAGCAGGCGACAGTTACAAGAGACCCAGTACTTC.

The CDR3: CASLPGGHTGELFF. The CDR3 coding sequence is TGTGCCAGCCTCCCGGGGGGGCACACCGGGGAGCTGTTTTTT. This chain links TRBV28 with TRBJ2-2; 8 bases are a match to TRBD2. Germline CDR1 reads MDHEN; CDR2 reads SYDVKM. The CDR3 runs to 14 residues. Trimming at V came to 8 bases and at J to 3 bases, leaving 5 bases not matched to a gene.

This rearrangement joins TRBV4-2 to TRBJ1-2, with D perhaps matching TRBD1 (5 bases). The CDR3 is made up of 15 amino acids. CDR1 LGHNA and CDR2 YNFKEQ come from the germline V gene. V lost 4 bases and J lost 3, with 15 bases in between. The CDR3 is CASSRPGLSHYGYTF. The CDR3 coding sequence is TGTGCCAGCAGCCGCCCGGGACTCTCTCACTATGGCTACACCTTC.

In its sample, this clone was seen once. This sequence joins TRBV12-3 or TRBV12-4 and TRBJ1-1, with no clear D. V lost 4 bases to trimming and J lost 0 bases, with 6 bases between them. The CDR3 contains 13 residues. The CDR3 region is CASSWQMNTEAFF. In DNA form, the CDR3 reads TGTGCCAGCAGTTGGCAGATGAACACTGAAGCTTTCTTT.

This sequence joins TRBV6-1 and TRBJ1-3; D gene uncertain. This CDR3 is 15 amino acids long. Germline V gene sequence: CDR1 MNHNS, CDR2 SASEGT. Trimming shortened V by 0 bases and J by 0 bases, and 6 bases separated the two germline ends. In nucleotides, the CDR3 is TGTGCCAGCAGTGAAGCTACAACCTCTGGAAACACCATATATTTT. Residues: CASSEATTSGNTIYF.

J is TRBJ2-2 and V is TRBV28; TRBD2 matches 12 bases. Per the germline V gene, CDR1 is MDHEN and CDR2 is SYDVKM. Trimming removed 5 bases from V and 2 bases from J; junction bases left unmatched: 9. CDR3 size: 18 residues. The CDR3 DNA reads TGTGCCAGCAGTGGCCCCGGACTAGCGGGGATTAACACCGGGGAGCTGTTTTTT. Residues: CASSGPGLAGINTGELFF.

The chain combines TRBV6-1 with TRBJ2-3, with D possibly TRBD2 on 6 matching bases. Germline-derived CDR1 and CDR2 are MNHNS and SASEGT. V was pared by 0 bases and J by 2 bases, with 12 bases between. This CDR3 spans 16 amino acids. The CDR3 loop reads CASSEAQKRATDTQYF. The CDR3, as DNA: TGTGCCAGCAGTGAAGCCCAGAAGCGGGCCACAGATACGCAGTATTTT.

CDR3 bases: TGTGCCAGCAGTTACGACGCAGGGAGGGAAAAACTGTTTTTT. This translates into CASSYDAGREKLFF. The rearrangement uses TRBV6-6 and TRBJ1-4; the D gene is possibly TRBD1 (5 bases). Trimming took 2 bases from V and 8 from J, leaving 12 bases between them. The V gene's germline CDR1 is MNHNY and CDR2 SVGAGI (reference sequence). This CDR3 is built from 14 residues.

The chain uses TRBV5-5 and TRBJ1-1; no firm D call. Germline V gene lookup returns CDR1 SGHKS and CDR2 YYEKEE (reference sequence). The CDR3 covers 13 residues. V gave up 3 bases and J gave up 1 base, with 7 bases separating them. In DNA form, the CDR3 reads TGTGCCAGCAGCTGGGCAACGAACACTGAAGCTTTCTTT. It yields the protein CASSWATNTEAFF.

This chain connects TRBV6-2 or TRBV6-3 to TRBJ1-5; D possibly corresponds to TRBD1 (6 bases). Germline-derived CDR1 and CDR2 are MNHEY and SVGEGT. V gave up 2 bases and J gave up 0 bases, with 14 bases separating them. The CDR3 spans 17 residues. CDR3 amino acids: CASSYRRTDNSNQPQHF. Written as DNA, the CDR3 is TGTGCCAGCAGTTACAGACGGACAGATAATAGCAATCAGCCCCAGCATTTT.

The rearrangement uses TRBV6-2 or TRBV6-3 and TRBJ1-5; no firm D call. V dropped 5 bases and J dropped 6 bases, with 20 bases sitting between them. Germline V gives CDR1 MNHEY, CDR2 SVGEGT. This CDR3 has 16 residues. Here the CDR3 DNA reads TGTGCCAGCAGTGGGGTTGAGGGCAAGGAGGGTCAGCCCCAGCATTTT. Encoded protein: CASSGVEGKEGQPQHF.

V usage is TRBV11-3 and J usage is TRBJ2-1; D not certain. Germline CDR1 SGHNT, CDR2 YENEEA. Trimming took off 2 bases at V and 2 bases at J, with 4 bases between the two ends. This CDR3 is built from 13 residues. For the CDR3, the DNA is TGTGCCAGCAGCTTATCAACCTACAATGAGCAGTTCTTC. Translated: CASSLSTYNEQFF.

The V gene is TRBV7-9, the J gene TRBJ2-3, with TRBD2 identical over 11 bases. CDR1 is SEHNR and CDR2 is FQNEAQ in the germline V gene (reference sequence). The CDR3 is 18 residues long. The V gene end was trimmed by 6 bases and the J gene end by 0 bases; junction bases not matched to a gene: 11. The CDR3 loop reads CASSSRLAGSSSTDTQYF. The DNA of the CDR3 is TGTGCCAGCAGTTCCCGACTAGCGGGGTCCTCTAGCACAGATACGCAGTATTTT.

The V call is TRBV30, the J call TRBJ2-6; 8 positions match TRBD1. V was pared by 2 bases and J by 2 bases, with 5 bases of the junction left unmatched. This CDR3 has 16 residues. Germline CDR1 and CDR2: GTSNPN and SVGIG (reference sequence). In DNA form, the CDR3 reads TGTGCCTGGAGTCGGACAGGGAGAACTGGGGCCAACGTCCTGACTTTC. It specifies CAWSRTGRTGANVLTF.

The chain carries TRBV12-3 or TRBV12-4 and TRBJ1-1; TRBD1 agrees at 7 bases. The junction had 10 bases not matched to a gene; V was cut back by 7 bases and J by 8 bases. The CDR3 spans 13 residues. The CDR3 bases are TGTGCCAGCACCAAAATGAGGGACAGAGAAGCTTTCTTT. It codes for CASTKMRDREAFF.

The chain has TRBV18 and TRBJ1-6; TRBD1 is a possible D gene (5 bases). Germline CDR1 and CDR2: KGHSH and LQKENI. Trimming took 5 bases from V and 10 from J, leaving 9 bases between them. The CDR3 extends over 12 amino acids. DNA of the CDR3: TGTGCCAGCTCATCAGGGATCTCACCCCTCCACTTT. It encodes CASSSGISPLHF.